This T cell receptor beta chain was documented in a study of T cells in Graves' hyperthyroidism and ophthalmopathy. Study-level findings and limits: Also found in blood were most expanded thyroid clonotypes above 0.001.

The CDR3 is made up of 15 amino acids. V lost 5 bases, J lost 0 bases, and 6 bases stayed unmatched. Germline V gene data show CDR1 as SGDLS and CDR2 as YYNGEE. Thyroid ultrasound and orbital computed tomography, with clinical symptoms and serum thyroxine and TRAb, informed diagnoses. RNA transcripts were the template for amplifying TCR beta CDR3 regions. The HTBI primer set served for first-round RT-PCR of the TCR CDR3. TCRdb reprocessed the multiplex PCR reads with MiXCR, giving one entry per CDR3 protein. The repertoire holds some 600,000 distinct CDR3 sequences, with around 13% as singletons. This clonotype was counted at least ten times. What it recognizes is unknown.

The V and J genes are TRBV9 and TRBJ1-1, with TRBD1 matching 8 bases. The receptor was isolated from a woman aged 25 to 39 with Graves' hyperthyroidism that later progressed to Graves' ophthalmopathy. Specimen: blood. The CDR3 spells CASSGQGLLNTEAFF. The CDR3 region has the DNA TGTGCCAGCAGTGGACAGGGCCTGCTGAACACTGAAGCTTTCTTT.